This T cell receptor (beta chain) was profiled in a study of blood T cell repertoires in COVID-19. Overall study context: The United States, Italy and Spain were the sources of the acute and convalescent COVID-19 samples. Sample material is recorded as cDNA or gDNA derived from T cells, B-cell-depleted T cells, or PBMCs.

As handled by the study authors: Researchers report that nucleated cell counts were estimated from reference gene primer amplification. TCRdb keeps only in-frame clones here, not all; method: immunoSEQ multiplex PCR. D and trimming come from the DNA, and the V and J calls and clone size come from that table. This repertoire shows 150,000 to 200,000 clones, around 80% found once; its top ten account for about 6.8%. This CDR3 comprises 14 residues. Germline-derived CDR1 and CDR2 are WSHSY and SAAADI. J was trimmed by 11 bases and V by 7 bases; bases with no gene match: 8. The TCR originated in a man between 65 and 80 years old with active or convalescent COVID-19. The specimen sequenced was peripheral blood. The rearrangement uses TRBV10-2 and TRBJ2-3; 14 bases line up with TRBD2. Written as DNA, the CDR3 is TGCGCCAGCATCCGGACTAGCGGGGGGCATAAGCAGTATTTT. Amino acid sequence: CASIRTSGGHKQYF.